These 14 T cell receptor beta chains originate from one sample sequenced in a study of blood T cell repertoires in COVID-19. The assay was immunoSEQ multiplex PCR, and TCRdb's table has in-frame clones only and misses some. The table lists 150,000 to 180,000 clones, about 85% of them singletons. Sequenced material: peripheral blood. These receptors were taken from a man aged 60 to 75 with COVID-19, enrolled during active disease.

This chain uses TRBV11-3 with TRBJ1-1; unclear D gene. V was trimmed by 2 bases and J by 2 bases, leaving 9 bases between them. In germline, CDR1 is SGHNT, CDR2 YENEEA. CDR3 length equals 14 residues. Written as DNA, the CDR3 is TGTGCCAGCAGCTTAAACTATGCTAACACTGAAGCTTTCTTT. Residues: CASSLNYANTEAFF.

This clone appeared once. The rearrangement joins TRBV7-9 to TRBJ1-2, with TRBD1 identical over 10 bases. This CDR3 is 15 amino acids long. The J segment lost 8 bases and the V segment lost 4 bases, leaving 10 bases of the junction unmatched. Per germline, CDR1 SEHNR and CDR2 FQNEAQ (reference sequence). CDR3 sequence: CASSSYRTGGEGYTF. CDR3 in DNA: TGTGCCAGCAGCTCATACCGGACAGGGGGTGAGGGCTACACCTTC.

The rearrangement uses TRBV4-3 and TRBJ1-4, with D tentatively TRBD1 (5 bases). There are 16 residues in the CDR3. CDR1 LGHNA and CDR2 YSLEER come from the germline V gene. The V end lost 1 base, the J end lost 0 bases, and 9 bases lay between the germline ends. The CDR3 nucleotides read TGCGCCAGCAGCCAAGGGACGACAGCAACTAATGAAAAACTGTTTTTT. Translation: CASSQGTTATNEKLFF.

V usage is TRBV19 and J usage is TRBJ2-1; D is perhaps TRBD2 (7 bases). The CDR3 spans 15 residues. Germline V gene sequence: CDR1 LNHDA, CDR2 SQIVND (reference sequence). The germline V and J ends were trimmed by 5 bases and 4 bases, with 15 bases remaining between them. This chain's CDR3 is CASSFEGGNYNEQFF. For the CDR3, the DNA is TGTGCCAGTAGTTTTGAGGGGGGGAATTACAATGAGCAGTTCTTC.

V is TRBV18 and J is TRBJ2-3; the match to TRBD1 covers 9 bases. The CDR3 runs 14 residues. Germline-derived CDR1 and CDR2 are KGHSH and LQKENI. The V segment lost 4 bases and the J segment 4 bases; nucleotides outside the gene matches: 3. CDR3 sequence: CASSLQGASDTQYF. The CDR3 nucleotides read TGTGCCAGCTCACTACAGGGGGCGTCAGATACGCAGTATTTT.

This chain links TRBV5-1 with TRBJ2-7; 12 nucleotides align to TRBD2. Germline V gives CDR1 SGHRS, CDR2 YFSETQ. The J segment lost 3 bases and the V segment lost 6 bases, leaving 4 bases of the junction unmatched. The CDR3 runs 14 residues. CDR3 sequence (DNA): TGCGCCAGCACCAAGACTAGCGGGGGCTACGAGCAGTACTTC. Amino acids: CASTKTSGGYEQYF. The entire variable domain, with the rest obtained from reference TRBV5-1 and TRBJ2-7, is as follows: KAGVTQTPRYLIKTRGQQVTLSCSPISGHRSVSWYQQTPGQGLQFLFEYFSETQRNKGNFPGRFSGRQFSNSRSEMNVSTLELGDSALYLCASTKTSGGYEQYFGPGTRLTVT.

The V gene is TRBV10-3, the J gene TRBJ1-2; D might be TRBD1 (6 bases). V was trimmed by 4 bases and J by 4 bases, leaving 13 bases between them. Germline CDR1 and CDR2: ENHRY and SYGVKD. CDR3 length: 14 residues. This CDR3 is CAISARGAGYGYTF. DNA for the CDR3: TGTGCCATCAGTGCACGGGGGGCTGGCTATGGCTACACCTTC.

Comment on this clone: One end of the junction fails to match germline, which may point to a read error. The chain couples TRBV5-8 to TRBJ2-7, with TRBD2 matching over 8 bases. Germline V gives CDR1 SGHTS, CDR2 YDEGEE. CDR3 length equals 15 residues. In DNA form, the CDR3 reads TGTGCCGGCAGAGCTACAGGGACTAGCTCCTACGAGCAGTACTTC. Protein: CAGRATGTSSYEQYF.

The rearrangement links TRBV20-1 to TRBJ1-1; the D is unclear. Germline loops: CDR1 DFQATT, CDR2 SNEGSKA (reference sequence). CDR3 size: 11 residues. V gave up 1 base and J gave up 4 bases, with 4 bases separating them. CDR3 in amino acids: CSARAVTEAFF. The CDR3 nucleotides are TGCAGTGCTAGAGCCGTCACTGAAGCTTTCTTT.

The chain links TRBV20-1 to TRBJ1-3; TRBD1 agrees at 12 bases. The V segment lost 3 bases and the J segment 1 base; nucleotides outside the gene matches: 7. Germline lookup yields CDR1 DFQATT and CDR2 SNEGSKA (reference sequence). This CDR3 has 17 amino acids. The CDR3 reads CSASAGQGARSGNTIYF. DNA of the CDR3: TGCAGTGCTAGTGCGGGACAGGGGGCGAGGTCTGGAAACACCATATATTTT.

In its sample, this clone was seen a few times. The chain carries TRBV30 and TRBJ2-1; D perhaps matches TRBD2 (5 bases). V was pared by 1 base and J by 7 bases, with 11 bases between. Germline V gives CDR1 GTSNPN, CDR2 SVGIG (reference sequence). The CDR3 is made up of 13 amino acids. The CDR3 DNA is TGTGCCTGGAGTGCGAGGGCTTTGAATGAGCAGTTCTTC. Protein sequence: CAWSARALNEQFF.

The chain is built from TRBV6-5 and TRBJ2-1; 12 nucleotides align to TRBD2. Per germline, CDR1 MNHEY and CDR2 SVGAGI. This CDR3 spans 15 amino acids. V trimming: 0 bases; J trimming: 9 bases; junction bases outside the gene matches: 3. CDR3 coding DNA: TGTGCCAGCAGTTACTCGACTAGCGGGAGTTCTGAGCAGTTCTTC. Residues: CASSYSTSGSSEQFF.

This rearrangement joins TRBV9 to TRBJ1-1, with D unclear. The germline CDR1 and CDR2 sequences are SGDLS and YYNGEE. V was cut by 3 bases and J by 1 base, with 13 bases left in between. The CDR3 contains 15 residues. The DNA of the CDR3 is TGTGCCAGCAGCGGAGATGGACTCCGGAACACTGAAGCTTTCTTT. It yields the protein CASSGDGLRNTEAFF.

This rearrangement joins TRBV24-1 to TRBJ2-7, with no clear D. Germline CDR1 is KGHDR and CDR2 is SFDVKD. Trimming took off 0 bases at V and 5 bases at J, with 7 bases between the two ends. The CDR3 is 13 residues long. The CDR3 region has the DNA TGTGCCACCAGTGATTTGCTCAGGAACGAGCAGTACTTC. Protein sequence: CATSDLLRNEQYF.